The T cell receptor (beta chain) described here comes from a study of T cells in Graves' hyperthyroidism and ophthalmopathy. Researchers defined stable Graves' hyperthyroidism as no ophthalmopathy progression within 18 months. Amplified regions were TCR beta CDR3 sequences from RNA transcripts. HTBI primers were used for first-round RT-PCR of the TCR CDR3. TCRdb processed the multiplex PCR reads anew with MiXCR; each CDR3 protein has one entry. The table has 500,000 to 550,000 distinct CDR3 sequences, under 25% seen once. As to this clonotype: What it recognizes is unknown.

The length of the CDR3 is 14 residues. The germline gives CDR1 SGHNT, CDR2 YENEEA. The germline V and J ends were trimmed by 2 bases and 6 bases, with 13 bases remaining between them. Study-level findings and limits: The model made its ophthalmopathy prediction, and onset followed a median about 6 months later.

V and J are TRBV11-3 and TRBJ1-1; D remains ambiguous. This TCR came from a man between 18 and 35 years old with Graves' hyperthyroidism. Sequencing input: blood. CDR3 sequence: CASSLSRRGPEAFF. CDR3 nucleotides: TGTGCCAGCAGCTTATCCCGACGCGGGCCTGAAGCTTTCTTT.